These 2 T cell receptor beta chains were all obtained from the same sample, sequenced in a study of OX40 agonist ivuxolimab in advanced cancers. Measured with immunoSEQ multiplex PCR; TCRdb has only the in-frame clones, and not every one. The repertoire has about 90,000 clones, about 90% of them found once; the top ten carry 1.6%. The material sequenced was CD4+ or CD8+ T cells sorted from blood, taken in a trial of the OX40 agonist ivuxolimab. These receptors were collected from an adult with an advanced solid tumor such as melanoma, head and neck, liver or kidney cancer.

This clone was seen just once. The chain is built from TRBV11-3 and TRBJ2-1; 11 nucleotides match TRBD2. Germline-derived CDR1 and CDR2 are SGHNT and YENEEA. CDR3 length equals 15 residues. Trimming took 4 bases from V and 7 from J; bases not matched to a gene: 6. The CDR3 sequence is CASSSTSGSWNEQFF. The CDR3 nucleotides are TGTGCCAGCAGCTCAACTAGCGGGAGTTGGAATGAGCAGTTCTTC.

The CDR3 protein is CASRPTGTSSTDTQYF. The CDR3 DNA reads TGTGCCAGCAGACCAACCGGGACAAGCAGCACAGATACGCAGTATTTT. This chain links TRBV27 with TRBJ2-3; a weak D match, TRBD1 (6 bases). Germline assignment: CDR1 MNHEY and CDR2 SMNVEV (reference sequence). Trimming cost V 6 bases and J 0 bases, with 16 bases left between them. CDR3 size: 16 residues.